The source of this T cell receptor beta chain is a study of regulatory and conventional T cells in RAG deficiency. General study findings and limits: These Omenn syndrome Treg sorts may hold peripherally activated cells instead. In Omenn syndrome, Treg and Tconv repertoires overlapped >85%. Control T-cell subsets had markedly higher Shannon entropy and lower Simpson indices than RAG-deficient patients.

Concerning this clone itself: Its target is unknown.

Blood CD4+ CD25-high CD127-low regulatory T cells supplied the genomic DNA template. Clones were sequenced by immunoSEQ multiplex PCR, and TCRdb holds only the in-frame ones, with some missing. Of tens of thousands of clones in the sample, about 93% were seen once. Trimming took 5 bases from V and 10 from J, leaving 15 bases between them. CDR1 is SGHTA and CDR2 is FQGTGA in the germline V gene. The CDR3 extends over 14 amino acids. Separately, the same data were catalogued under a study of regulatory T cells. Per that paper: Primers: 52 TRBV forward and 13 TRBJ reverse. Regulatory T cells showed the strongest V-J pair restriction and V/J gene skewing among patient repertoires.

The sample was Tregs sorted from blood. This TCR derives from a human donor in good health. The chain carries TRBV7-3 and TRBJ1-6; perhaps TRBD1 as D (5 bases). Here the CDR3 reads CASSLTRVGSPLHF. The CDR3, as DNA: TGTGCCAGCAGCCTCACCAGGGTGGGGTCACCCCTCCACTTT.